A selection of T cell receptor beta chains follows, all from one sample in a study of control samples from healthy donors and cancer patients. Profiling relied on immunoSEQ multiplex PCR, and the TCRdb table lists in-frame clones only, not all of them. Here the sample spans about 150,000 clones, about 94% being singletons. The source material was blood. The receptors were sampled from a man aged 40-55 years in good health. Each CDR3 is given with its conserved first and last residue. Fields, in order: D gene, clone size, J gene, V gene, CDR3 DNA, CDR3 protein. The D gene is left open where the match is weak. Some rows mark clone size as missing; the rest say once, few, many or name a class of expanded clone.

>NA|NA|TRBJ1-3|TRBV19
TGTGCCAGTAGTATCCAAACTGGAAACACCATATATTTT
CASSIQTGNTIYF
>TRBD1|NA|TRBJ1-1|TRBV6-5
TGTGCCAGCAGGACACAGGGGAGCACTGAAGCTTTCTTT
CASRTQGSTEAFF
>NA|NA|TRBJ1-3|TRBV2
TGTGCCAGCAGTGTGACAGGCGTAGTGACTGGAAACACCATATATTTT
CASSVTGVVTGNTIYF
>NA|NA|TRBJ1-1|TRBV12-3/TRBV12-4
TGTGCCAGCAGCCTCGGGATGAACACTGAAGCTTTCTTT
CASSLGMNTEAFF
>NA|once|TRBJ2-6|TRBV3-1/TRBV3-2
TGTGCCAGCAGCCAGGCCGGGGCCAACGTCCTGACTTTC
CASSQAGANVLTF
>NA|NA|TRBJ1-5|TRBV3-1/TRBV3-2
TGTGCCAGCAGCCAACGAGGGACCAATCAGCCCCAGCATTTT
CASSQRGTNQPQHF
>NA|NA|TRBJ1-4|TRBV6-5
TGTGCCAGCACTCCCGGGGGCAGGGCGGAGAAACTGTTTTTT
CASTPGGRAEKLFF
>NA|once|TRBJ2-3|TRBV19
TGTGCCAGTAGCGAAACAGGGTTTCGGACAGATACGCAGTATTTT
CASSETGFRTDTQYF
>NA|NA|TRBJ1-2|TRBV5-8
TGTGCCAGCAGTTACGGACGTCTTTATGGCTACACCTTC
CASSYGRLYGYTF
>TRBD2|NA|TRBJ2-1|TRBV7-9
TGTGCCAGCAGCACCAGAACTAGCGGGGGAAGCAATGAGCAGTTCTTC
CASSTRTSGGSNEQFF
>NA|NA|TRBJ1-4|TRBV2
TGTGCCAGCAACATCGACGGTTTTAATGAAAAACTGTTTTTT
CASNIDGFNEKLFF
>NA|NA|TRBJ1-6|TRBV7-9
TGTGCCAGCAGCAAAGGGGGTGGGTGGACACCCCTCCACTTT
CASSKGGGWTPLHF
>NA|once|TRBJ2-3|TRBV18
TGTGCCAGCTCACCACAGGGCAGCACAGATACGCAGTATTTT
CASSPQGSTDTQYF
>NA|NA|TRBJ1-1|TRBV6-5
TGTGCCAGCATCACAGGGCCCAGGACTGAAGCTTTCTTT
CASITGPRTEAFF
>TRBD1|NA|TRBJ1-6|TRBV3-1/TRBV3-2
TGTGCCAGCAGCCACCAGGGGGCTGGGGCACCCCTCCACTTT
CASSHQGAGAPLHF